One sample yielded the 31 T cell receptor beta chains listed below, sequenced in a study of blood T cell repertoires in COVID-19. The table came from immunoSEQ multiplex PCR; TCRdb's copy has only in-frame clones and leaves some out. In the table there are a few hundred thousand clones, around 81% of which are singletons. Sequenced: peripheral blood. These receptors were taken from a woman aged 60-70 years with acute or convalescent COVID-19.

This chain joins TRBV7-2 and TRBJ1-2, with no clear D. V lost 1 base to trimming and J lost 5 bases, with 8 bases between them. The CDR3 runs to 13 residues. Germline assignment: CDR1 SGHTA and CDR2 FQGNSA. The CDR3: CASSLVRSYGYTF. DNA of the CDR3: TGTGCCAGCAGCTTAGTCAGAAGTTATGGCTACACCTTC.

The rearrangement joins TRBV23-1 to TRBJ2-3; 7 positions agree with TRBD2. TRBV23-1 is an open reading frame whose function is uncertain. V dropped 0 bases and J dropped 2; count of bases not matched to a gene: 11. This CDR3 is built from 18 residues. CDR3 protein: CASSQSKLLAAPTDTQYF. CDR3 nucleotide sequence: TGCGCCAGCAGTCAATCTAAACTCCTAGCGGCCCCCACAGATACGCAGTATTTT.

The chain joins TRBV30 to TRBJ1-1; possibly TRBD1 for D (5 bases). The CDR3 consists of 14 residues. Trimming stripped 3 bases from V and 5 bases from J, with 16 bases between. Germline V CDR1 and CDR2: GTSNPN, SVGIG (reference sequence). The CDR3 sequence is CAWRGSTARTEAFF. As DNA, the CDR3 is TGTGCCTGGAGGGGATCGACAGCCCGGACTGAAGCTTTCTTT.

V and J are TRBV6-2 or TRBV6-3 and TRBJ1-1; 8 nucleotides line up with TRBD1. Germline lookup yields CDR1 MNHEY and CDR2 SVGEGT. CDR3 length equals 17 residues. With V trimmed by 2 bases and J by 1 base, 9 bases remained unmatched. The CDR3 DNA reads TGTGCCAGCAGTTACCACGGACAGGGTCTAGGGAACACTGAAGCTTTCTTT. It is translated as CASSYHGQGLGNTEAFF.

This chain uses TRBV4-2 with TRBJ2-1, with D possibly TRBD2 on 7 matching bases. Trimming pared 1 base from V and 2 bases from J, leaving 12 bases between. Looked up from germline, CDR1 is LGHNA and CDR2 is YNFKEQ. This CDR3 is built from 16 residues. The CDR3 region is CASSQGGGATYNEQFF. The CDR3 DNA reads TGTGCCAGCAGCCAAGGAGGGGGGGCAACCTACAATGAGCAGTTCTTC.

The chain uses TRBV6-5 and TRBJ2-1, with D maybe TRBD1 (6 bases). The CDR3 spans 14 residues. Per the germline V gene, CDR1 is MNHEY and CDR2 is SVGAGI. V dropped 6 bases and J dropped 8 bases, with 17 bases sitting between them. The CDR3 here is CASSQSGTHYEQFF. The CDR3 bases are TGTGCCAGCAGCCAATCCGGGACACACTATGAGCAGTTCTTC.

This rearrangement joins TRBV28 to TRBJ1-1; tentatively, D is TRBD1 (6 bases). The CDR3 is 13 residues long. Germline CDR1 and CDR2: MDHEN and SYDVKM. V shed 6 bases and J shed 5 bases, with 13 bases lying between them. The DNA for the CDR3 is TGTGCCAGCAGGGTGCAGGGGAGAACTGAAGCTTTCTTT. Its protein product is CASRVQGRTEAFF.

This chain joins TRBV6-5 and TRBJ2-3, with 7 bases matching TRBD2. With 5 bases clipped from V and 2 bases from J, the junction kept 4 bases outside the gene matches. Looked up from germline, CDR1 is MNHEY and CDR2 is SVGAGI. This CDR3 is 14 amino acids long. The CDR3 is CASSTRGVTDTQYF. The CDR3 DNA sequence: TGTGCCAGCAGTACTCGGGGGGTCACAGATACGCAGTATTTT.

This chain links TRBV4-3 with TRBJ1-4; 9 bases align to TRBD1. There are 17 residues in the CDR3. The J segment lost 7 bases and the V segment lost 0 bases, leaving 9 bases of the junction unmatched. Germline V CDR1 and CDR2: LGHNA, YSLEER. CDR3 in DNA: TGCGCCAGCAGCCAAGACCCCTCCGGGACAGGGTCTGAAAAACTGTTTTTT. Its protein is CASSQDPSGTGSEKLFF.

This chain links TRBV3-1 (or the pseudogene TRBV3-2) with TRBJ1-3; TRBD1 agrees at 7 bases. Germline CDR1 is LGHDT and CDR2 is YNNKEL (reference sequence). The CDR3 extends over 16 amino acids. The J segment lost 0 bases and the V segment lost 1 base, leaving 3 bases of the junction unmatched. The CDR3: CASSQAAGGSGNTIYF. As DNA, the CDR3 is TGTGCCAGCAGCCAAGCAGCAGGGGGCTCTGGAAACACCATATATTTT.

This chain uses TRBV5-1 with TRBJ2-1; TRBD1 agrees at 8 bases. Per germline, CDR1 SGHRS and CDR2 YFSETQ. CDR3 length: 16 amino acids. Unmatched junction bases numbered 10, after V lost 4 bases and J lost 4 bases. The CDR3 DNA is TGCGCCAGCAGCCCCGAGACAGGGGCCGGATACAATGAGCAGTTCTTC. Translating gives CASSPETGAGYNEQFF.

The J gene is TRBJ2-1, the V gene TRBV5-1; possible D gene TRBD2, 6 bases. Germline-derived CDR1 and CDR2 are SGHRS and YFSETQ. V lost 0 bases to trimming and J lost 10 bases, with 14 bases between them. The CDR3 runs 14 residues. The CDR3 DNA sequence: TGCGCCAGCAGCTTGGTGTCTAGCGCCCCGGAGCAGTTCTTC. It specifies CASSLVSSAPEQFF.

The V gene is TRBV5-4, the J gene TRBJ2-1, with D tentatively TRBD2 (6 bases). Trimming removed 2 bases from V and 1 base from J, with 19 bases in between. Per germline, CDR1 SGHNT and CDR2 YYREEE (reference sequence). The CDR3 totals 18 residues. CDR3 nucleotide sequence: TGTGCCAGCAGCTTCGGTAATCGCGGGGAGAGTTCCTACAATGAGCAGTTCTTC. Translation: CASSFGNRGESSYNEQFF.

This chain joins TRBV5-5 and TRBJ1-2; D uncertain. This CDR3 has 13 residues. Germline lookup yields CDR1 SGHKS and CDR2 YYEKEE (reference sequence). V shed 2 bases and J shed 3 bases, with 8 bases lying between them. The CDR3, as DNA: TGTGCCAGCAGCTTTTCCCCCGACTATGGCTACACCTTC. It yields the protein CASSFSPDYGYTF.

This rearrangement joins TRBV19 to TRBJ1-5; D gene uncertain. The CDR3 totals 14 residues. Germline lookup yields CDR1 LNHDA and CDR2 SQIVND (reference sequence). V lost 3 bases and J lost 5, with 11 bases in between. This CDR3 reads CASSMQASYQPQHF. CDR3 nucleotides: TGTGCCAGTAGTATGCAGGCCTCCTATCAGCCCCAGCATTTT. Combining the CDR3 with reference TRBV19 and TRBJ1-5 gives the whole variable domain DGGITQSPKYLFRKEGQNVTLSCEQNLNHDAMYWYRQDPGQGLRLIYYSQIVNDFQKGDIAEGYSVSREKKESFPLTVTSAQKNPTAFYLCASSMQASYQPQHFGDGTRLSIL.

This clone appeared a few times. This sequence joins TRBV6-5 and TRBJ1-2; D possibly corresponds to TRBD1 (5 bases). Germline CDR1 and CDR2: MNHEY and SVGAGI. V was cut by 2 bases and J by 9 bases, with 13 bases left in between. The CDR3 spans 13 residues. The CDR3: CASSYRDSRSYTF. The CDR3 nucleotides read TGTGCCAGCAGTTACCGGGACTCCAGGAGCTACACCTTC.

CDR3 in DNA: TGTGCCAGCAGCCGGACAGTCAACTACGAGCAGTACTTC. Amino acids: CASSRTVNYEQYF. This chain connects TRBV5-5 to TRBJ2-7; weak D call: TRBD1 (6 bases). CDR1 and CDR2 (germline): SGHKS, YYEKEE (reference sequence). This CDR3 contains 13 residues. Trimming shortened V by 4 bases and J by 3 bases, and 11 bases separated the two germline ends.

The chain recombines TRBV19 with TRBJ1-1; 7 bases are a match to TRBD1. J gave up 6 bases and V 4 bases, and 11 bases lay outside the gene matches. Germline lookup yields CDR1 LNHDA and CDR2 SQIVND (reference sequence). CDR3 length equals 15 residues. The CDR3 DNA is TGTGCCAGTAGTACCGGACAGGTGAGGACGGCTGAAGCTTTCTTT. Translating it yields CASSTGQVRTAEAFF.

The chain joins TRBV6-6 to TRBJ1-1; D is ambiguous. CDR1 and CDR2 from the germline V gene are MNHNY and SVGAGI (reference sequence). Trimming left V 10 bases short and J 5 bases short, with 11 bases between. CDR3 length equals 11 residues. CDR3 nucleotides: TGTGCCACCGTTCGGGGAACTGAAGCTTTCTTT. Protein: CATVRGTEAFF.

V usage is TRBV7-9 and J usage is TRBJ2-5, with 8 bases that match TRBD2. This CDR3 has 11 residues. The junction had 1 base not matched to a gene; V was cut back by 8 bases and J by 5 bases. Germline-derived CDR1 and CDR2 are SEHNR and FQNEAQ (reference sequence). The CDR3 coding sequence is TGTGCCAGCGGGACTAGTGAGACCCAGTACTTC. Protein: CASGTSETQYF.

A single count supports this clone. The CDR3 here is CASSITGLYNEQFF. The CDR3 nucleotides read TGTGCCAGTAGTATAACAGGGTTGTACAATGAGCAGTTCTTC. V usage is TRBV19 and J usage is TRBJ2-1; D may be TRBD1 (6 bases). The CDR3 spans 14 residues. Germline CDR1 and CDR2: LNHDA and SQIVND (reference sequence). The germline V and J ends were trimmed by 2 bases and 4 bases, with 9 bases remaining between them.

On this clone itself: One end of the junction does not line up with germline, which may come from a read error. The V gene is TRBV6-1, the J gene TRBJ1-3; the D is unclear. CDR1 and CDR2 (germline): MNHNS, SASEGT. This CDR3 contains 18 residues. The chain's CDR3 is CASSVFLEPEVAGNTIYF. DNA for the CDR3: TGTGCCAGCAGTGTATTCCTGGAACCTGAAGTAGCTGGCAACACCATATATTTT.

The CDR3 loop is CASSPGGTKNIQYF. CDR3 nucleotide sequence: TGTGCCAGCAGCCCCGGGGGGACCAAAAACATTCAGTACTTC. This sequence joins TRBV7-2 and TRBJ2-4; 7 bases align to TRBD2. Germline V gives CDR1 SGHTA, CDR2 FQGNSA. The CDR3 totals 14 residues. V lost 5 bases and J lost 2; bases outside the gene matches: 3.

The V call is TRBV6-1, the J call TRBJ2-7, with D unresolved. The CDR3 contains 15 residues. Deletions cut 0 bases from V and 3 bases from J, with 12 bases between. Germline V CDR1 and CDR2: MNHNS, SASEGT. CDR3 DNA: TGTGCCAGCAGTGAAGCGCTGGGCAGCTTCTACGAGCAGTACTTC. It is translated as CASSEALGSFYEQYF.

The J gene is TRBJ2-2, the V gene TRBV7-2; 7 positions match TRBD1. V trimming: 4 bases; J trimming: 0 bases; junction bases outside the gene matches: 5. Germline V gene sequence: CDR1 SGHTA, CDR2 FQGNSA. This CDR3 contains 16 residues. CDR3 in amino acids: CASSYRQGANTGELFF. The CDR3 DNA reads TGTGCCAGCAGCTACCGACAGGGAGCGAACACCGGGGAGCTGTTTTTT.

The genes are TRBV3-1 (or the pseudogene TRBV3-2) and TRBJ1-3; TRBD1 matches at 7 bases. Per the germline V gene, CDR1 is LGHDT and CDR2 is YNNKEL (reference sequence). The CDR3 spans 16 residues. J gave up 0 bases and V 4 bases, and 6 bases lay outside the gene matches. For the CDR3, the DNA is TGTGCCAGCAGCCGGGGACAGTTACACTCTGGAAACACCATATATTTT. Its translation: CASSRGQLHSGNTIYF.

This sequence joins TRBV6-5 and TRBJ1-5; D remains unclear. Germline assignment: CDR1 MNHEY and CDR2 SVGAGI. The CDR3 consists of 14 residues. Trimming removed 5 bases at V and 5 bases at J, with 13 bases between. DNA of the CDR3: TGTGCCAGCAGTCCTACCCTCCGTGATCAGCCCCAGCATTTT. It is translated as CASSPTLRDQPQHF.

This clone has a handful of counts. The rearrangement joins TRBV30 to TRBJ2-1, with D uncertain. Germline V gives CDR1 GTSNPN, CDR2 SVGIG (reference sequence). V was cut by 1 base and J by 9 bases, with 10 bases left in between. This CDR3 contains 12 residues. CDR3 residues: CAWSARLAEQFF. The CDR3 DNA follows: TGTGCCTGGAGTGCCCGCTTGGCTGAGCAGTTCTTC.

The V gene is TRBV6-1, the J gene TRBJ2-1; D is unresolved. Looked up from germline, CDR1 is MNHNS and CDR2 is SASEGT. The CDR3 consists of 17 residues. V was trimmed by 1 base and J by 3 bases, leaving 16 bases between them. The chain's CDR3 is CASSEGDGVFFYNEQFF. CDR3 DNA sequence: TGTGCCAGCAGTGAAGGCGACGGAGTGTTTTTCTACAATGAGCAGTTCTTC.

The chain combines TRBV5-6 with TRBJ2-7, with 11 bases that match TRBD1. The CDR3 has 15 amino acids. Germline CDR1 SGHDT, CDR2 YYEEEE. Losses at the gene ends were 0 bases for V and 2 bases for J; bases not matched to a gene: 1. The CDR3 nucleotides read TGTGCCAGCAGCTTGGGGGACAGGGGGACCTACGAGCAGTACTTC. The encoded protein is CASSLGDRGTYEQYF.

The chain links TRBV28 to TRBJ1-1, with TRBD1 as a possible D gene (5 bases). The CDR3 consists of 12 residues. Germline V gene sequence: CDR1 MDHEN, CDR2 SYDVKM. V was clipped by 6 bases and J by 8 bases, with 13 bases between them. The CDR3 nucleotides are TGTGCCAGCAGGGGATCGACAGCCGAAGCTTTCTTT. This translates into CASRGSTAEAFF.